This T cell receptor (beta chain) came from a study of CD8 T cells in Susac syndrome. Study information: When blood was drawn, patients with Susac syndrome were on intravenous immunoglobulin alone, on corticosteroids, or therapy-naive.

Definite or probable Susac syndrome was diagnosed using recently defined diagnostic criteria. CDR1 MNHEY and CDR2 SMNVEV come from the germline V gene (reference sequence). The CDR3 length is 14 residues. With V trimmed by 6 bases and J by 5 bases, 7 bases remained unmatched. RNA amounts of 0.5 to 1 ug underwent reverse transcription with random hexamers. An immunoSEQ multiplex PCR generated amplified TCR beta CDR3 products spanning 54 Vbeta and 13 Jbeta. In TCRdb, the immunoSEQ multiplex PCR reads were re-called with MiXCR into one record per CDR3 protein. The sample has roughly 100,000 distinct CDR3 sequences, approximately 94% seen once.

The sequencing input was CD8+ T cells from PBMCs. The genes are TRBV27 and TRBJ2-1; 7 bases are a match to TRBD2. The TCR sequence derives from a human donor with Susac syndrome. This chain's CDR3 is CASSPGTTNNEQFF. For the CDR3, the DNA is TGTGCCAGCAGCCCCGGGACTACGAACAATGAGCAGTTCTTC.